This T cell receptor beta chain stems from a study of monozygotic twins with inflammatory bowel disease. Using the 5' RACE reads, TCRdb records one entry per CDR3 protein without DNA. The sample table includes 350,000 to 400,000 distinct CDR3 sequences. In germline, CDR1 is SQVTM, CDR2 ANQGSEA. The CDR3 contains 14 residues. Blood was drawn at 2.5 ml per donor. This sequence originates from a human donor with ulcerative colitis or Crohn's disease, or a healthy co-twin of an affected twin (not recorded which). The material sequenced was blood. The rearrangement uses TRBV29-1 and TRBJ2-3; TCRdb lists TRBD1, though no DNA is available to test this call. The CDR3 spells CSVGTATSTDTQYF.